Each of the 19 T cell receptor beta chains below was sequenced from the same sample in a study of T cell repertoires in aging, cancer and after chemotherapy. The template was genomic DNA from peripheral blood, not RNA. TRB rearrangements spanning V, D and J were amplified using mixed TRB-A/B primers. Using its own MiXCR run on the multiplex PCR reads, TCRdb lists one record per CDR3 protein. Among 15,000 to 20,000 distinct CDR3 sequences listed, less than 45% were seen once. The sequenced sample consisted of blood. These receptors were taken from a human donor with a solid tumor.

V is TRBV27 and J is TRBJ2-7, with TRBD2 matching 9 bases. Germline CDR1 MNHEY, CDR2 SMNVEV (reference sequence). Trimming took 6 bases from V and 1 from J; bases not matched to a gene: 4. This CDR3 contains 14 residues. This CDR3 reads CASSPGLASYEQYF. CDR3 bases: TGTGCCAGCAGCCCGGGACTAGCTTCCTACGAGCAGTACTTC.

In this sample, this clonotype turned up a few times. CDR3 residues: CSANRGQLNYGYTF. CDR3 DNA sequence: TGCAGCGCAAACCGAGGACAGCTTAACTATGGCTACACCTTC. The V call is TRBV29-1, the J call TRBJ1-2; D perhaps matches TRBD1 (6 bases). The CDR3 has 14 residues. The ends were cut back, 7 bases at V and 1 base at J, with 16 bases in the middle. The germline CDR1 and CDR2 sequences are SQVTM and ANQGSEA.

This clonotype was seen once. The V and J genes are TRBV5-1 and TRBJ2-3; unclear D gene. The CDR3 loop spans 15 amino acids. The V and J ends lost 0 bases and 2 bases respectively, with 10 bases between them. The germline CDR1 and CDR2 sequences are SGHRS and YFSETQ. In DNA, the CDR3 is TGCGCCAGCAGCTTGGTGCCCGGAGTCACAGATACGCAGTATTTT. Encoded protein: CASSLVPGVTDTQYF. Using reference TRBV5-1 and TRBJ2-3 for the parts outside the CDR3, the full variable domain is KAGVTQTPRYLIKTRGQQVTLSCSPISGHRSVSWYQQTPGQGLQFLFEYFSETQRNKGNFPGRFSGRQFSNSRSEMNVSTLELGDSALYLCASSLVPGVTDTQYFGPGTRLTVL.

The chain is built from TRBV27 and TRBJ2-7; D call uncertain. CDR3 length equals 13 residues. Trimming left V 5 bases short and J 4 bases short, with 12 bases between. Germline CDR1 is MNHEY and CDR2 is SMNVEV (reference sequence). The CDR3 DNA reads TGTGCCAGCAGTCCCCCGGCGGCATACGAGCAGTACTTC. This gives the protein CASSPPAAYEQYF.

The V call is TRBV7-6, the J call TRBJ2-1, with 8 positions matching TRBD1. Unmatched junction bases numbered 4, after V lost 5 bases and J lost 4 bases. Germline V gives CDR1 SGHVS, CDR2 FNYEAQ. There are 14 residues in the CDR3. The CDR3 spells CASSADRAYNEQFF. For the CDR3, the DNA is TGTGCCAGCAGCGCGGACAGGGCGTACAATGAGCAGTTCTTC.

Concerning this clonotype itself: This clone may be a read error of a much larger clone one base away. The rearrangement links TRBV29-1 to TRBJ2-7; D remains ambiguous. The germline V gene encodes CDR1 SQVTM and CDR2 ANQGSEA. With 6 bases removed from V and 5 bases from J, the gap between germline ends came to 11 bases. The CDR3 covers 11 residues. CDR3 DNA: TGCAGCGTGACAACTCGCGACGAGCAGTACTTC. Protein product: CSVTTRDEQYF.

This clonotype was seen a few times. The CDR3 DNA reads as TGTGCCAGCAGTTATAAGACTAGCTTGATCTACGAGCAGTACTTC. Translation: CASSYKTSLIYEQYF. V gene TRBV11-1 combines with J gene TRBJ2-7, with 7 bases matching TRBD2. Germline trimming cut 6 bases from V and 3 bases from J; bases unmatched to any gene: 11. The CDR3 runs 15 residues. Per the germline V gene, CDR1 is SGHAT and CDR2 is FQDESV (reference sequence).

The chain joins TRBV6-5 to TRBJ1-1; D gene unclear. Germline loops: CDR1 MNHEY, CDR2 SVGAGI. V lost 2 bases to trimming and J lost 4 bases, with 8 bases between them. This CDR3 contains 13 residues. The CDR3 DNA reads TGTGCCAGCAGTTACAGGGTTGTCACTGAAGCTTTCTTT. This gives the protein CASSYRVVTEAFF.

The V call is TRBV27, the J call TRBJ2-1, with 14 bases fitting TRBD2. The CDR3 has 19 residues. Germline lookup yields CDR1 MNHEY and CDR2 SMNVEV (reference sequence). V gave up 5 bases and J gave up 0 bases; unmatched junction bases: 9. This CDR3 reads CASSLYRTSGRSSYNEQFF. DNA of the CDR3: TGTGCCAGCAGTCTCTACCGGACTAGCGGGAGGAGCTCCTACAATGAGCAGTTCTTC.

Within the sample, this clonotype is medium-sized. The CDR3 is CASSKPGGAGQPQHF. The CDR3 coding sequence is TGTGCCAGTAGTAAGCCGGGGGGCGCCGGACAGCCCCAGCATTTT. The chain uses TRBV19 and TRBJ1-5; D may be TRBD1 (6 bases). Germline loops: CDR1 LNHDA, CDR2 SQIVND (reference sequence). The CDR3 sequence is 15 residues long. The V and J ends lost 4 bases and 7 bases respectively, with 17 bases between them.

In this sample, this clonotype is medium-sized (0.01 to 0.1%). This chain uses TRBV15 with TRBJ2-1; 7 bases agree with TRBD2. The CDR3 has 15 residues. Unmatched junction bases numbered 3, after V lost 3 bases and J lost 1 base. Germline V gene data show CDR1 as LNHNV and CDR2 as YYDKDF (reference sequence). Here the CDR3 reads CATSSGRGSYNEQFF. The CDR3 nucleotides read TGTGCCACCAGCAGCGGGCGGGGGTCCTACAATGAGCAGTTCTTC.

The chain carries TRBV13 and TRBJ1-1; TRBD1 might be the D (6 bases). Germline-derived CDR1 and CDR2 are PRHDT and FYEKMQ (reference sequence). Trimming removed 3 bases from V and 5 bases from J, with 13 bases in between. The length of the CDR3 is 14 residues. CDR3 bases: TGTGCCAGCAGCTTTACGGGGGGGCAAACTGAAGCTTTCTTT. It encodes CASSFTGGQTEAFF.

The chain carries TRBV10-3 and TRBJ2-3; D uncertain. This CDR3 contains 16 residues. From germline, CDR1 is ENHRY and CDR2 SYGVKD. V lost 0 bases and J 1 base, leaving 11 bases between the germline ends. Here the CDR3 DNA reads TGTGCCATCAGTGAGTCGCTGGGCGACGGCACAGATACGCAGTATTTT. Protein product: CAISESLGDGTDTQYF.

J is TRBJ2-7 and V is TRBV24-1; D uncertain. The V gene lost 6 bases and the J gene lost 9 bases, with 17 bases spanning the gap. The CDR3 totals 13 residues. CDR1 is KGHDR and CDR2 is SFDVKD in the germline V gene. The CDR3 loop is CATSQAGSLAQYF. The CDR3 region has the DNA TGTGCCACCAGTCAGGCCGGATCGTTGGCGCAGTACTTC.

V usage is TRBV11-2 and J usage is TRBJ2-7, with a possible D match to TRBD2 (7 bases). The V gene's germline CDR1 is SGHAT and CDR2 FQNNGV. CDR3 size: 14 residues. The V end lost 5 bases, the J end lost 4 bases, and 15 bases lay between the germline ends. The DNA for the CDR3 is TGTGCCAGCAGCCTTCGGCGGGGGCAGTACGAGCAGTACTTC. This sequence encodes CASSLRRGQYEQYF.

This clonotype was recorded a few times. The chain carries TRBV19 and TRBJ1-5; D gene uncertain. The CDR3 sequence is 16 residues long. Trimming took 4 bases from V and 0 from J, leaving 13 bases between them. Germline loops: CDR1 LNHDA, CDR2 SQIVND (reference sequence). The CDR3 DNA reads TGTGCCAGTAGTACCGGGAGATTTTATAGCAATCAGCCCCAGCATTTT. This gives the protein CASSTGRFYSNQPQHF.

The rearrangement joins TRBV5-1 to TRBJ2-5; TRBD2 matches at 7 bases. This CDR3 is 17 amino acids long. The trim removed 0 bases at V and 1 base at J, leaving 9 bases unmatched. Germline V CDR1 and CDR2: SGHRS, YFSETQ. The CDR3, as DNA: TGCGCCAGCAGCTTGGGGGCCCGGGCGGGGGTCCAAGAGACCCAGTACTTC. Translating it yields CASSLGARAGVQETQYF.

The chain recombines TRBV7-6 with TRBJ2-7; 9 bases line up with TRBD2. The CDR3 is 15 residues long. Losses at the gene ends were 2 bases for V and 2 bases for J; bases not matched to a gene: 4. Germline V gene data show CDR1 as SGHVS and CDR2 as FNYEAQ. This CDR3 reads CASSLQLAGAYEQYF. The CDR3 coding sequence is TGTGCCAGCAGCTTACAACTAGCGGGTGCCTACGAGCAGTACTTC.

The gene calls are TRBV5-1 and TRBJ2-2, with a possible D match to TRBD1 (6 bases). V was trimmed by 1 base and J by 6 bases, leaving 13 bases between them. Per the germline V gene, CDR1 is SGHRS and CDR2 is YFSETQ. This CDR3 is 15 amino acids long. The CDR3 loop is CASSLRSQGSGELFF. The CDR3 DNA is TGCGCCAGCAGCTTGAGGTCGCAGGGGTCCGGGGAGCTGTTTTTT.